The next 31 T cell receptor beta chains were all read from a single sample in a study of Graves' ophthalmopathy and Graves' hyperthyroidism. Amplification of TCR beta CDR3 regions used RNA transcripts. First-round RT-PCR employed HTBI primers, with a second-round multiplex PCR after it. Each CDR3 protein is one row after TCRdb ran MiXCR on the multiplex PCR reads. The table shows some 390,000 distinct CDR3 sequences, with around 16% occurring only once. Sequencing was done on a sample of peripheral blood. The source of these receptors is a woman under 30 with Graves' ophthalmopathy.

The table lists this clonotype with many counts. The rearrangement joins TRBV7-2 to TRBJ2-7; no clear D gene. V was cut by 2 bases and J by 5 bases, with 7 bases left in between. Germline V CDR1 and CDR2: SGHTA, FQGNSA. There are 12 residues in the CDR3. The CDR3 loop reads CASSLTVHEQYF. CDR3 in DNA: TGTGCCAGCAGCTTAACTGTCCACGAGCAGTACTTC.

This clonotype was seen repeatedly, ten times or more. The chain employs TRBV19 and TRBJ1-1, with 8 bases identical to TRBD1. Trimming removed 10 bases from V and 5 bases from J; junction bases left unmatched: 6. CDR1 and CDR2 (germline): LNHDA, SQIVND (reference sequence). The CDR3 totals 12 residues. Written as DNA, the CDR3 is TGTGCCACCACACAGGGGGTTACTGAAGCTTTCTTT. This gives the protein CATTQGVTEAFF.

A single count supports this clonotype. The J gene is TRBJ2-2, the V gene TRBV20-1, with D perhaps being TRBD1 or TRBD2 (6 bases each). There are 15 residues in the CDR3. Trimming cost V 6 bases and J 4 bases, with 18 bases left between them. CDR1 and CDR2 from the germline V gene are DFQATT and SNEGSKA (reference sequence). The CDR3 region is CSAPVWGAGTGELFF. CDR3 DNA sequence: TGCAGTGCGCCGGTTTGGGGGGCGGGCACCGGGGAGCTGTTTTTT.

J is TRBJ1-1 and V is TRBV27; 7 bases fit TRBD1. The V segment lost 5 bases and the J segment 4 bases; nucleotides outside the gene matches: 13. In germline, CDR1 is MNHEY, CDR2 SMNVEV (reference sequence). CDR3 size: 16 residues. The DNA for the CDR3 is TGTGCCAGCAGTCCATACCCGCAGGGGGAAGGCACTGAAGCTTTCTTT. Translated, it gives CASSPYPQGEGTEAFF.

Concerning this clonotype itself: A much larger clone is a single base away; this may be a read error. This sequence joins TRBV20-1 and TRBJ1-5; weak D call: TRBD1 (6 bases). CDR1 is DFQATT and CDR2 is SNEGSKA in the germline V gene (reference sequence). The CDR3 loop spans 15 amino acids. CDR3 in DNA: TGCAGTGCCGAATACAGGGCTTATAGCAATCAGACCCAGCATTTT. The encoded protein is CSAEYRAYSNQTQHF.

The chain couples TRBV11-2 to TRBJ2-7; the D is unclear. The CDR3 consists of 14 residues. With 0 bases removed from V and 6 bases from J, the gap between germline ends came to 12 bases. Germline loops: CDR1 SGHAT, CDR2 FQNNGV. In DNA, the CDR3 is TGTGCCAGCAGCTTAGACGGAGTGGGCGGCGAGCAGTACTTC. It is translated as CASSLDGVGGEQYF.

This clonotype was observed at least ten times. The chain couples TRBV6-5 to TRBJ1-3; 8 bases match TRBD1. The CDR3 runs 16 residues. Germline V gives CDR1 MNHEY, CDR2 SVGAGI. V shed 2 bases and J 2 bases; nucleotides not matched to a gene: 5. The CDR3 loop is CASSYGDRTTGNTIYF. CDR3 DNA: TGTGCCAGCAGTTACGGGGACAGGACGACTGGAAACACCATATATTTT.

This clonotype has at least ten counts. CDR3 DNA sequence: TGTGCCAGCTCACCGAAAGGCGGGGATCAGCCCCAGCATTTT. Translating gives CASSPKGGDQPQHF. The chain uses TRBV18 and TRBJ1-5; D not certain. This CDR3 contains 14 residues. The V end lost 3 bases, the J end lost 5 bases, and 11 bases lay between the germline ends. CDR1 is KGHSH and CDR2 is LQKENI in the germline V gene.

Ten or more counts support this clonotype. The V gene is TRBV7-8, the J gene TRBJ2-7; 7 bases are shared with TRBD2. The CDR3 loop spans 15 amino acids. CDR1 is SGHVS, CDR2 FQNEAQ, per germline. Germline trimming cut 5 bases from V and 2 bases from J; bases unmatched to any gene: 9. CDR3 DNA: TGTGCCAGCAGCCCCGCCGGGGGGTTAACCTACGAGCAGTACTTC. Its protein is CASSPAGGLTYEQYF.

This clonotype was found a few times. This sequence joins TRBV6-5 and TRBJ2-5; weak D call: TRBD2 (5 bases). Per the germline V gene, CDR1 is MNHEY and CDR2 is SVGAGI. The V end was cut by 0 bases, the J end by 0 bases, with 14 bases between. This CDR3 has 17 residues. The CDR3 coding sequence is TGTGCCAGCAGTTACTCTACGACTACCCGGTACCAAGAGACCCAGTACTTC. It is translated as CASSYSTTTRYQETQYF.

This clonotype was picked up many times. The V call is TRBV11-2, the J call TRBJ1-3; D is unclear. The germline V and J ends were trimmed by 3 bases and 4 bases, with 7 bases remaining between them. The CDR3 is 13 amino acids. The germline V gene has CDR1 SGHAT and CDR2 FQNNGV. The CDR3, as DNA: TGTGCCAGCAGCTTCCCTGGCGGAAACACCATATATTTT. Protein sequence: CASSFPGGNTIYF.

The rearrangement links TRBV15 to TRBJ1-5; 9 positions agree with TRBD1. Germline assignment: CDR1 LNHNV and CDR2 YYDKDF (reference sequence). Losses at the gene ends were 1 base for V and 3 bases for J; bases not matched to a gene: 4. CDR3 length: 16 amino acids. The CDR3 protein is CATSRGDRDLNQPQHF. CDR3 nucleotides: TGTGCCACCAGCAGAGGGGACAGGGACCTCAATCAGCCCCAGCATTTT.

The chain uses TRBV7-6 and TRBJ1-3, with D possibly being TRBD1 (6 bases). The V end lost 5 bases, the J end lost 0 bases, and 17 bases lay between the germline ends. CDR1 and CDR2 (germline): SGHVS, FNYEAQ. This CDR3 comprises 17 residues. CDR3 DNA sequence: TGTGCCAGCAGCCTCGGGGGGGGGCCCGACTCTGGAAACACCATATATTTT. It translates to CASSLGGGPDSGNTIYF.

This clonotype was seen repeatedly, ten times or more. The chain joins TRBV30 to TRBJ1-1; D uncertain. The CDR3 contains 12 residues. Germline-derived CDR1 and CDR2 are GTSNPN and SVGIG (reference sequence). Trimming took 4 bases from V and 3 from J, leaving 9 bases between them. This CDR3 is CAWIRTDTEAFF. CDR3 nucleotides: TGTGCCTGGATCCGAACGGACACTGAAGCTTTCTTT.

The table lists this clonotype with a count of one. The V gene is TRBV12-3 or TRBV12-4, the J gene TRBJ1-2; 7 bases align to TRBD1. V gave up 5 bases and J gave up 3 bases; unmatched junction bases: 9. The CDR3 has 15 residues. CDR3 DNA: TGTGCCAGCAGTCCATACAGGGGTGGCTACTATGGCTACACCTTC. It is translated as CASSPYRGGYYGYTF.

This clonotype has a count of ten or more. DNA of the CDR3: TGTGCCAGCAGGGGCCGGCAGGGACAGCCCCAGCATTTT. Translation: CASRGRQGQPQHF. The chain is built from TRBV2 and TRBJ1-5, with a tentative D call TRBD1 (5 bases). The length of the CDR3 is 13 residues. V was trimmed by 6 bases and J by 7 bases, leaving 13 bases between them. Germline V lookup: CDR1 SNHLY, CDR2 FYNNEI. The variable domain in full, completed from reference TRBV2 and TRBJ1-5, reads EPEVTQTPSHQVTQMGQEVILRCVPISNHLYFYWYRQILGQKVEFLVSFYNNEISEKSEIFDDQFSVERPDGSNFTLKIRSTKLEDSAMYFCASRGRQGQPQHFGDGTRLSIL.

The rearrangement joins TRBV15 to TRBJ2-7; tentative D call: TRBD1 (5 bases). Germline CDR1 LNHNV, CDR2 YYDKDF (reference sequence). Trimming pared 0 bases from V and 5 bases from J, leaving 8 bases between. This CDR3 has 13 residues. This chain's CDR3 is CATSREGLDEQYF. CDR3 DNA: TGTGCCACCAGCAGAGAGGGGCTGGACGAGCAGTACTTC.

The chain recombines TRBV12-5 with TRBJ2-5; D is perhaps TRBD2 (5 bases). CDR1 is LGHNT and CDR2 is FRNRAP in the germline V gene. The CDR3 has 13 residues. The V and J ends lost 1 base and 4 bases respectively, with 7 bases between them. CDR3 nucleotide sequence: TGTGCTAGTGGTTTGGGCGGGTCAGAGACCCAGTACTTC. Its translation: CASGLGGSETQYF.

This clonotype showed up many times. The chain employs TRBV24-1 and TRBJ1-2; the D gene is possibly TRBD1 (5 bases). The CDR3 runs to 16 residues. CDR1 and CDR2 (germline): KGHDR, SFDVKD. Between the trimmed V and J ends, which lost 3 bases and 1 base, there was a span of 14 bases. The CDR3 spells CATSDLNQGGNYGYTF. CDR3 nucleotides: TGTGCCACCAGTGATCTCAACCAGGGCGGTAACTATGGCTACACCTTC.

This clonotype was found many times. The V and J genes are TRBV12-3 or TRBV12-4 and TRBJ1-2; D is unclear. The CDR3 has 14 residues. V lost 3 bases to trimming and J lost 5 bases, with 13 bases between them. CDR3 amino acids: CASSFGKLRYGYTF. As DNA, the CDR3 is TGTGCCAGCAGTTTTGGCAAATTACGTTATGGCTACACCTTC.

This clonotype was recorded many times. The chain couples TRBV3-1 to TRBJ1-5, with TRBD1 matching 9 bases. CDR1 is LGHDT, CDR2 YNNKEL, per germline (reference sequence). Trimming cost V 4 bases and J 9 bases; bases outside gene matches: 10. This CDR3 is 15 amino acids long. CDR3 coding DNA: TGTGCCAGCAGCCTTGGGGGACAGGGAGTTGGGCCCCAGCATTTT. Amino acid sequence: CASSLGGQGVGPQHF.

This clonotype was seen repeatedly, ten times or more. The chain recombines TRBV6-2 or TRBV6-3 with TRBJ2-5; a weak D match, TRBD2 (5 bases). The CDR3 loop spans 13 amino acids. V dropped 6 bases and J dropped 9 bases, with 17 bases sitting between them. Germline-derived CDR1 and CDR2 are MNHEY and SVGEGT. CDR3 sequence reads: CASSLRDRSPQYF. CDR3 DNA: TGTGCCAGCAGCCTCCGGGATAGGTCGCCCCAGTACTTC.

The genes are TRBV20-1 and TRBJ1-1, with 8 bases matching TRBD1. The CDR3 totals 14 residues. The V gene end was trimmed by 1 base and the J gene end by 4 bases; junction bases not matched to a gene: 5. Germline V gene data show CDR1 as DFQATT and CDR2 as SNEGSKA (reference sequence). CDR3 region: CSARAGTGRTEAFF. The CDR3 DNA is TGCAGTGCTAGAGCCGGGACAGGTCGCACTGAAGCTTTCTTT.

This clonotype appeared many times. The chain employs TRBV28 and TRBJ2-7; TRBD2 might be the D (7 bases). CDR1 and CDR2 (germline): MDHEN, SYDVKM. Trimming took 8 bases from V and 0 from J, leaving 14 bases between them. The CDR3 sequence is 14 residues long. The CDR3 region has the DNA TGTGCCAGCGGGGGGGGCATGAACTCCTACGAGCAGTACTTC. It is translated as CASGGGMNSYEQYF. Using reference TRBV28 and TRBJ2-7 for the parts outside the CDR3, the full variable domain is DVKVTQSSRYLVKRTGEKVFLECVQDMDHENMFWYRQDPGLGLRLIYFSYDVKMKEKGDIPEGYSVSREKKERFSLILESASTNQTSMYLCASGGGMNSYEQYFGPGTRLTVT.

V is TRBV9 and J is TRBJ2-7; D might be TRBD1 (6 bases). Germline V lookup: CDR1 SGDLS, CDR2 YYNGEE. V lost 2 bases and J lost 0, with 15 bases in between. This CDR3 has 16 residues. The CDR3: CASSVGTIRASYEQYF. CDR3 nucleotides: TGTGCCAGCAGCGTCGGGACAATTCGGGCCTCCTACGAGCAGTACTTC.

This clonotype occurred many times. This rearrangement joins TRBV30 to TRBJ1-5; D unclear. Germline-derived CDR1 and CDR2 are GTSNPN and SVGIG (reference sequence). Trimming pared 1 base from V and 6 bases from J, leaving 10 bases between. The length of the CDR3 is 13 residues. Here the CDR3 DNA reads TGTGCCTGGAGTGGATCCTTGGGTCAGCCCCAGCATTTT. This translates into CAWSGSLGQPQHF.

CDR3 DNA: TGTGCCAGCAGTTTAAGGGGGAGGGCGGCCGGGGAGCTGTTTTTT. Translated: CASSLRGRAAGELFF. The chain is built from TRBV12-3 or TRBV12-4 and TRBJ2-2; TRBD2 might be the D (7 bases). The length of the CDR3 is 15 residues. The V and J ends lost 2 bases and 6 bases respectively, with 13 bases between them.

This clonotype was detected ten times or more. J is TRBJ2-7 and V is TRBV4-3; the D gene is possibly TRBD1 (5 bases). Looked up from germline, CDR1 is LGHNA and CDR2 is YSLEER. The CDR3 spans 15 residues. The germline V and J ends were trimmed by 0 bases and 2 bases, with 11 bases remaining between them. CDR3 sequence: CASSQDQGSAYEQYF. CDR3 nucleotide sequence: TGCGCCAGCAGCCAAGACCAGGGATCCGCCTACGAGCAGTACTTC.

Ten or more counts support this clonotype. J is TRBJ2-5 and V is TRBV15; no clear D. The CDR3 is 16 residues long. V was trimmed by 1 base and J by 0 bases, leaving 12 bases between them. CDR1 is LNHNV and CDR2 is YYDKDF in the germline V gene (reference sequence). CDR3 protein: CATSRGTQAYQETQYF. The CDR3 DNA is TGTGCCACCAGCAGAGGAACGCAGGCGTACCAAGAGACCCAGTACTTC.

CDR3 in amino acids: CASTPTGINSPLHF. CDR3 nucleotide sequence: TGTGCCAGCACTCCGACAGGGATTAATTCACCCCTCCACTTT. V is TRBV6-4 and J is TRBJ1-6; 7 bases line up with TRBD1. This CDR3 is 14 amino acids long. Germline CDR1 and CDR2: MRHNA and SNTAGT. V gave up 7 bases and J gave up 6 bases; unmatched junction bases: 6.

This clonotype was picked up a small number of times. The CDR3 reads CASSELPYPLYGYTF. Written as DNA, the CDR3 is TGTGCCAGCAGTGAATTGCCATATCCATTATATGGCTACACCTTC. This rearrangement joins TRBV6-1 to TRBJ1-2; no firm D call. V was cut by 2 bases and J by 5 bases, with 15 bases left in between. The V gene's germline CDR1 is MNHNS and CDR2 SASEGT. This CDR3 has 15 amino acids.